This is a list of T cell receptor beta chains from one sample in a study of blood T cell repertoires in COVID-19. The data were produced by immunoSEQ multiplex PCR, yet TCRdb's version contains in-frame clones alone and is incomplete. The sample includes about 360,000 clones, 70% to 90% of them seen just once. Sequencing used peripheral blood. These receptors all come from an older woman with COVID-19, enrolled during active disease. The CDR3 runs from the conserved cysteine through the conserved F or W. A D gene is named only where the DNA matches it firmly. Size values are once, few and many counts, or a class for expanded clones, and some rows have none.

len	d_gene	abundance	j_gene	v_gene	CDR3nt	CDR3aa
16	TRBD1	NA	TRBJ1-5	TRBV19	TGTGCCACCACCCCGGGACAGGGGTTTAGCAATCAGCCCCAGCATTTT	CATTPGQGFSNQPQHF
16	NA	NA	TRBJ2-3	TRBV29-1	TGTTTCGGAGTCGATAGGGGCCCCACCAACACAGATACGCAGTATTTT	CFGVDRGPTNTDTQYF
17	TRBD2	NA	TRBJ2-1	TRBV7-9	TGTGCCAGCACCTCGGGACTAGCGGGGGAGAGATACAATGAGCAGTTCTTC	CASTSGLAGERYNEQFF
15	NA	NA	TRBJ2-3	TRBV4-1	TGCGCCAGCGCCCCCACCCAGGGTAGGACAGATACGCAGTATTTT	CASAPTQGRTDTQYF
13	NA	NA	TRBJ1-5	TRBV29-1	TGCAGCACGGGGGAGGGAGTAGGTCAGCCCCAGCATTTT	CSTGEGVGQPQHF
15	TRBD2	NA	TRBJ2-1	TRBV5-1	TGCGCCAGCAGCTTGGTGGTGACTAGCTTCAATGAGCAGTTCTTC	CASSLVVTSFNEQFF
17	TRBD2	NA	TRBJ2-2	TRBV5-5	TGTGCCAGCAGCTTGGCAGCGACTAGCGGGGGCGGCAGGGAGCTGTTTTTT	CASSLAATSGGGRELFF
17	TRBD1	NA	TRBJ2-1	TRBV4-1	TGCGCCAGCAGCCGAGCTTTACAGGGGGACGGGCGGGGTGAGCAGTTCTTC	CASSRALQGDGRGEQFF
15	TRBD1	NA	TRBJ2-2	TRBV2	TGTGCCAGCAGAGGACAGGGGGCTAACACCGGGGAGCTGTTTTTT	CASRGQGANTGELFF
12	TRBD1	NA	TRBJ2-7	TRBV3-1/TRBV3-2	TGTGCCAGCAGCCAGGACAGGGGCGAGCAGTACTTC	CASSQDRGEQYF
18	TRBD2	NA	TRBJ2-3	TRBV3-1/TRBV3-2	TGTGCCAGCAGCCAAGTGGGACTAGCGGGGGGGCGCACAGATACGCAGTATTTT	CASSQVGLAGGRTDTQYF
16	NA	NA	TRBJ1-6	TRBV6-6	TGTGCCAGCAGTCCGTGGGGGGGTAGTGATAATTCACCCCTCCACTTT	CASSPWGGSDNSPLHF
16	TRBD2	NA	TRBJ2-7	TRBV5-6	TGTGCCAGCAGCTCCTTTTGGGGTAGCGGGGGTTACGAGCAGTACTTC	CASSSFWGSGGYEQYF
11	NA	NA	TRBJ1-2	TRBV7-3	TGTGCCAGCAGCTTAGCGGATGGCTACACCTTC	CASSLADGYTF
14	NA	NA	TRBJ1-3	TRBV5-6	TGTGCCAGCAGCTTGGTACGTCAGGGTAGCACCATATATTTT	CASSLVRQGSTIYF
13	NA	few	TRBJ2-7	TRBV5-6	TGTGCCAGCAGCTCGGCAGGGACCTACGAGCAGTACTTC	CASSSAGTYEQYF
17	NA	NA	TRBJ1-1	TRBV21-1	TGTGCCAGCAGCAAACCGCAAAGGGGCCCCATGAACACTGAAGCTTTCTTT	CASSKPQRGPMNTEAFF
15	NA	NA	TRBJ1-2	TRBV6-5	TGTGCCAGCAGTTTCGACCCTGGACAGTCCTATGGCTACACCTTC	CASSFDPGQSYGYTF
15	TRBD2	NA	TRBJ2-5	TRBV5-1	TGCGCCAGCAGCTTGGCTGGACTAGCGAGAGAGACCCAGTACTTC	CASSLAGLARETQYF
14	NA	NA	TRBJ1-3	TRBV5-1	TGCGCCAGCAGCTTGGCAACGGTTGGAAACACCATATATTTT	CASSLATVGNTIYF
13	NA	NA	TRBJ2-7	TRBV10-1	TGCGCCAGCAGTGAGGGGGGACTCTACGAGCAGTACTTC	CASSEGGLYEQYF
17	NA	NA	TRBJ2-3	TRBV5-1	TGCGCCAGCAGCCATGGCCTAGGACAGACTTTTGCAGATACGCAGTATTTT	CASSHGLGQTFADTQYF
14	TRBD1	few	TRBJ1-5	TRBV6-5	TGTGCCAGCAGAACAGGGGGTAGTGGTCAGCCCCAGCATTTT	CASRTGGSGQPQHF
16	NA	few	TRBJ2-3	TRBV27	TGTGCCAGCTTCTCCAACTCGATGCTTATGACAGATACGCAGTATTTT	CASFSNSMLMTDTQYF
11	NA	NA	TRBJ1-2	TRBV29-1	TGCAGCGTTGATGGAGCCTATGGCTACACCTTC	CSVDGAYGYTF
15	NA	NA	TRBJ1-2	TRBV19	TGTGCCAGTAGTTCAAGGGGGGGCACGAACTATGGCTACACCTTC	CASSSRGGTNYGYTF
16	NA	NA	TRBJ1-2	TRBV5-8	TGTGCCAGCAGCTCCTTGATGGGGGGAGCTAACTATGGCTACACCTTC	CASSSLMGGANYGYTF
14	NA	few	TRBJ1-2	TRBV27	TGTGCCAGCAGTTTCGACAGCCGAGTCGGGGGCTACACCTTC	CASSFDSRVGGYTF
14	NA	NA	TRBJ2-5	TRBV27	TGTGCCAGCAGCCGACAAGACACAGCCGAGACCCAGTACTTC	CASSRQDTAETQYF
11	NA	NA	TRBJ1-1	TRBV12-3/TRBV12-4	TGTGCCAGCAGGTTGTCTACTGAAGCTTTCTTT	CASRLSTEAFF
15	NA	NA	TRBJ2-7	TRBV9	TGTGCCAGCAGCCTCGGGTTGACAGCATACTACGAGCAGTACTTC	CASSLGLTAYYEQYF
12	TRBD1	NA	TRBJ2-7	TRBV6-5	TGTGCCAGCTCGACAGGGGTCGACGAGCAGTACTTC	CASSTGVDEQYF
16	NA	NA	TRBJ2-7	TRBV19	TGTGCCAGTAGTCCTCCCGGAACGGAGCCTATCCTCGAGCAGTACTTC	CASSPPGTEPILEQYF
14	NA	NA	TRBJ2-5	TRBV6-1	TGTGCCAGCAGTGATCCCGCCCAGGGAAAGACCCAGTACTTC	CASSDPAQGKTQYF
13	NA	NA	TRBJ1-1	TRBV11-3	TGTGCCAGCAGCTTTCTACAGGGCACTGAAGCTTTCTTT	CASSFLQGTEAFF
15	NA	NA	TRBJ1-1	TRBV6-1	TGTGCCAGCAGTGAGCCGGGACGCGGGAACATTGAAGCTTTCTTT	CASSEPGRGNIEAFF
15	TRBD1	NA	TRBJ1-2	TRBV25-1	TGTGCCAGCAGTGATCCGGGACAGGGGAACTATGGCTACACCTTC	CASSDPGQGNYGYTF
15	NA	few	TRBJ2-1	TRBV9	TGTGCCAGCACCCGAATGGGGAGCTCCTACAATGAGCAGTTCTTC	CASTRMGSSYNEQFF
16	TRBD1	NA	TRBJ2-3	TRBV4-3	TGCGCCAGCAGCCAAGACCCAGGGGGCAACACAGATACGCAGTATTTT	CASSQDPGGNTDTQYF
16	NA	NA	TRBJ1-5	TRBV10-3	TGTGCCATCAGTGACCGACAGCGGGGAGGCGATCAGCCCCAGCATTTT	CAISDRQRGGDQPQHF
13	NA	NA	TRBJ2-1	TRBV12-3/TRBV12-4	TGTGCCAGCAGTTCAAAACCGGACAATGAGCAGTTCTTC	CASSSKPDNEQFF
13	TRBD1	NA	TRBJ1-2	TRBV5-4	TGTGCCAGCAGCTTAACAGGGGTGGAGGGCTACACCTTC	CASSLTGVEGYTF
12	NA	NA	TRBJ2-5	TRBV19	TGTGCCAGTGGCGGGTATGGGGAGACCCAGTACTTC	CASGGYGETQYF
14	TRBD1	NA	TRBJ2-2	TRBV5-1	TGCGCCAGCAGCCGGGACAGTTACACCGGGGAGCTGTTTTTT	CASSRDSYTGELFF
15	TRBD2	NA	TRBJ2-1	TRBV7-9	TGTGCCAGCAGCCCCGGGGAGGGGTGGTTCAATGAGCAGTTCTTC	CASSPGEGWFNEQFF
17	TRBD1	NA	TRBJ1-1	TRBV4-1	TGCGCCAGCAGCCAAGTCGGTCCGGGACAGGGAAGCACTGAAGCTTTCTTT	CASSQVGPGQGSTEAFF
15	TRBD1	few	TRBJ1-2	TRBV7-9	TGTGCCAGCAGCCCCAGCGGGGGACAGGGTGGGGGCTACACCTTC	CASSPSGGQGGGYTF
14	TRBD1	few	TRBJ1-6	TRBV20-1	TGCAGTGCTAGTAGGGGACAGGGGGATTCACCCCTCCACTTT	CSASRGQGDSPLHF